This paragraph reports one T cell receptor (beta chain). These data are taken from a study of cytomegalovirus exposure and HLA in healthy donors. Trimming pared 2 bases from V and 0 bases from J, leaving 13 bases between. The CDR3 extends over 16 amino acids. Germline CDR1 reads SGHRS; CDR2 reads YFSETQ. Primers for the PCR totalled 60 Vbeta and 13 Jbeta. The data were produced by immunoSEQ multiplex PCR, yet TCRdb's version contains in-frame clones alone and is incomplete. The sample lists under 200,000 clones, approximately 81% occurring once. The chain combines TRBV5-1 with TRBJ2-3; D may be TRBD1 (5 bases). The TCR sequence derives from a boy aged 10-17 years in good health and CMV-seronegative. The sequenced material came from PBMCs. CDR3 sequence (DNA): TGCGCCAGCAGCTTTGCAGGGCGATATAGCACAGATACGCAGTATTTT. As protein: CASSFAGRYSTDTQYF. The complete variable domain, with remaining parts taken from reference TRBV5-1 and TRBJ2-3, reads KAGVTQTPRYLIKTRGQQVTLSCSPISGHRSVSWYQQTPGQGLQFLFEYFSETQRNKGNFPGRFSGRQFSNSRSEMNVSTLELGDSALYLCASSFAGRYSTDTQYFGPGTRLTVL.